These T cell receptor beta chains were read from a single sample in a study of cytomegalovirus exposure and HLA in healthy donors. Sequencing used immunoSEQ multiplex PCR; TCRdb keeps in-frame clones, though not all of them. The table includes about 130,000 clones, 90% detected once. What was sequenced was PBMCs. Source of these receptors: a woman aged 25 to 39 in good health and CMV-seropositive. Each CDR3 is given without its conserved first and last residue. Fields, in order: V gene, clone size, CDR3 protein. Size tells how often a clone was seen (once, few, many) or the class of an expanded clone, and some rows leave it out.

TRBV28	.	ASSRDRGGNQPQH
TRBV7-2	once	ASSIRTGRAHNSPLH
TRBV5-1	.	ASSPTGPNEKLF
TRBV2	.	ASSGQGANTGELF
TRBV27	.	ASSFYSAGAGTEAF
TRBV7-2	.	ASRGAMGAGTEAF
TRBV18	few	ASSQYSGTGANEQF
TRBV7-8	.	ASTYPGGRNNEQF
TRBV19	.	ASSTPGYEQY
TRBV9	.	ASSASGRGGETQY
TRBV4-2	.	ASSLLPSETGTYEQY
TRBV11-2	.	ASSPTSGSYEQY
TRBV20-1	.	SATPGGPPI
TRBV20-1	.	SAAGTYEQY
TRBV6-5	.	ASSYYQADTQY
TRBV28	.	ASTPWEGFGANVLT
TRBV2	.	ASRGDRNYGYT
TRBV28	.	ASSFYGTGILNTEAF
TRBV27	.	ASSFLRTVYEQY
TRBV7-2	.	ASQGGGGNSPLH
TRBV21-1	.	ASSKGGRGGRAPEQF
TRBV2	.	ASSARGLPSGNTIY
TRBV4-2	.	ASSQAQSRFNYGYT
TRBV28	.	ASSREEAVNYGYT
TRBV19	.	ASSIRGGLAGKQF
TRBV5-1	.	ALTSGFQH
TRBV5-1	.	ASSFTGILNTEAF
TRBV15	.	ATSRPWTGRGTEAF
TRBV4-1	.	ASSQPSRPEWPGGDTQY
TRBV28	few	ASSTGSYEQY
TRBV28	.	ASRWTSGGAEDYEQY
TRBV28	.	ASSFGLAGGGDTQY
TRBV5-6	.	ASSLEQGNTEAF
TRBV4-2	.	ASSQSTSGAFSYEQY
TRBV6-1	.	ASSAWGLAGDKNIQY
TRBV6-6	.	ASSYSNRLPGELF
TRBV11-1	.	ASSPLVAKNIQY
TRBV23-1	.	ASSQSRPSGHYNEQF
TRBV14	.	ASSLTSGATGELF
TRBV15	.	ATSRALAGTTDTQY
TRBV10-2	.	ASSERTGRYEQY